This TCR beta chain was identified in a study of Ad26.COV2.S vaccination and SARS-CoV-2 variants. At the level of the study: Donor was in the COV1001 Ad26.COV2.S trial arm. Ad26.COV2.S, an intramuscular injection, was given once or twice 56 days apart.

Germline assignment: CDR1 MNHNY and CDR2 SVGAGI (reference sequence). V dropped 10 bases and J dropped 7 bases, with 22 bases sitting between them. The CDR3 consists of 15 residues. Noted treatment: about 20 received Ad26.COV2.S at low or high dose, single or two shots; roughly five received placebo; per-sample allocation not given. Sampling occurred on day 63 after the first vaccine or placebo injection. Here immunoSEQ multiplex PCR was the method, and the copy in TCRdb shows in-frame clones only, minus some. The sample carries 240,000 or so clones, approximately 87% recorded once. The sequence was obtained from a person aged 18-65 years who received the Ad26.COV2.S COVID-19 vaccine or a placebo. The genes are TRBV6-6 and TRBJ1-4, with D perhaps matching TRBD1 (6 bases). The sequencing used peripheral blood, collected in a trial of Ad26.COV2.S vaccine versus placebo. CDR3 nucleotides: TGTGCCACGAATCCTTCCCTCAGGGGAGGTGAAAAACTGTTTTTT. As protein: CATNPSLRGGEKLFF.